The 9 T cell receptor beta chains in this list originate from one sample, sequenced in a study of Graves' ophthalmopathy and Graves' hyperthyroidism (dated by TCRdb to 2016 to 2019). Sequenced using an Illumina HiSeq 2000. For repertoire sequencing, the TCR beta CDR3 regions were amplified from RNA transcripts. The first round was an RT-PCR using HTBI primers with the Qiagen OneStep RT-PCR kit, and this first round was followed by a second-round multiplex PCR, then size selection and purification. In TCRdb, the public reads were trimmed at Q25 with fastp and aligned with MiXCR, with productive beta chains retained. Each CDR3 protein appears once, grouped with its most common genes and DNA. The sample table contains 560,000 or so distinct CDR3 sequences; only one count was recorded for approximately 37% of them. The ten largest clonotypes hold about 4.2% of the sample. Sequencing was done on a sample of peripheral blood or thyroid tissue (not recorded which). These TCRs come from an adult man with Graves' hyperthyroidism.

Of note for this clonotype: This may be a read error, as it is one base from a much larger clone. The chain couples TRBV7-9 to TRBJ2-7, with 7 bases aligning to TRBD1. From germline, CDR1 is SEHNR and CDR2 FQNEAQ (reference sequence). This CDR3 is built from 13 residues. CDR3: CASSSRGYYKQYF. The CDR3, as DNA: TGTGCCAGCAGCTCCAGGGGGTACTACAAGCAGTACTTC.

This clonotype was seen a handful of times. J is TRBJ2-3 and V is TRBV29-1, with 11 bases matching TRBD2. V lost 4 bases, J lost 3 bases, and 6 bases stayed unmatched. The CDR3 runs to 15 residues. CDR1 SQVTM and CDR2 ANQGSEA come from the germline V gene. Written as DNA, the CDR3 is TGCAGCGTTGGGGGGCTAGCGGGAGGTACAGATACGCAGTATTTT. Translation: CSVGGLAGGTDTQYF.

This clonotype was counted many times. The V call is TRBV25-1, the J call TRBJ2-5; no clear D. The V and J ends lost 1 base and 5 bases respectively, with 11 bases between them. CDR1 is MGHDK, CDR2 SYGVNS, per germline. This CDR3 is 14 amino acids long. The CDR3 DNA follows: TGTGCCAGCAGTGAATTTGGTGAATTGGAGACCCAGTACTTC. It translates to CASSEFGELETQYF.

A remark on this clonotype: A junction boundary mismatches the germline segment, possibly from a read error. This rearrangement joins TRBV7-9 to TRBJ1-2, with D perhaps matching TRBD1 (5 bases). CDR1 and CDR2 from the germline V gene are SEHNR and FQNEAQ (reference sequence). CDR3 length: 15 amino acids. CDR3 nucleotides: TGTGCCAGCAGTTTAGCGCCTGGGACGCGTTATGGCTACACCTTC. Its translation: CASSLAPGTRYGYTF.

The chain combines TRBV30 with TRBJ1-6; D not certain. Trimming left V 2 bases short and J 9 bases short, with 11 bases between. Germline CDR1 is GTSNPN and CDR2 is SVGIG (reference sequence). The CDR3 is 13 amino acids. CDR3 nucleotides: TGTGCCTGGAGTATGGGTAATCGTTCACCCCTCCACTTT. It specifies CAWSMGNRSPLHF.

In its sample, this clonotype was seen many times. The chain recombines TRBV5-5 with TRBJ1-6; D gene unclear. Germline V CDR1 and CDR2: SGHKS, YYEKEE (reference sequence). The CDR3 is made up of 14 amino acids. Trimming stripped 5 bases from V and 11 bases from J, with 17 bases between. CDR3: CASRHKVFGTPLHF. As DNA, the CDR3 is TGTGCCAGCAGGCACAAGGTCTTCGGGACACCCCTCCACTTT.

The chain employs TRBV5-1 and TRBJ2-6, with a possible D match to TRBD1 (6 bases). The CDR3 length is 17 residues. V shed 1 base and J shed 2 bases, with 13 bases lying between them. CDR1 is SGHRS and CDR2 is YFSETQ in the germline V gene. CDR3 coding DNA: TGCGCCAGCAGCTTGACAGGGTTAACCCCTGGGGCCAACGTCCTGACTTTC. Translation gives CASSLTGLTPGANVLTF. The full variable domain, with the rest looked up from reference TRBV5-1 and TRBJ2-6, is KAGVTQTPRYLIKTRGQQVTLSCSPISGHRSVSWYQQTPGQGLQFLFEYFSETQRNKGNFPGRFSGRQFSNSRSEMNVSTLELGDSALYLCASSLTGLTPGANVLTFGAGSRLTVL.

To note about this clonotype: Possible read error: a much larger clone is one base away. The chain joins TRBV12-3 or TRBV12-4 to TRBJ1-1; no reliable D call. V dropped 1 base and J dropped 6 bases, with 9 bases sitting between them. The CDR3 runs 13 residues. The CDR3 loop reads CASSLVGIAEAFF. CDR3 DNA: TGTGCCAGCAGTTTAGTGGGGATCGCTGAAGCTTTCTTT.

V usage is TRBV7-2 and J usage is TRBJ2-7; 8 bases fit TRBD2. The V gene end was trimmed by 5 bases and the J gene end by 3 bases; junction bases not matched to a gene: 6. CDR3 length: 14 residues. CDR1 and CDR2 (germline): SGHTA, FQGNSA. Written as DNA, the CDR3 is TGTGCCAGCAGCCCCCGGGGGGGGGTCTACGAGCAGTACTTC. Amino acids: CASSPRGGVYEQYF.